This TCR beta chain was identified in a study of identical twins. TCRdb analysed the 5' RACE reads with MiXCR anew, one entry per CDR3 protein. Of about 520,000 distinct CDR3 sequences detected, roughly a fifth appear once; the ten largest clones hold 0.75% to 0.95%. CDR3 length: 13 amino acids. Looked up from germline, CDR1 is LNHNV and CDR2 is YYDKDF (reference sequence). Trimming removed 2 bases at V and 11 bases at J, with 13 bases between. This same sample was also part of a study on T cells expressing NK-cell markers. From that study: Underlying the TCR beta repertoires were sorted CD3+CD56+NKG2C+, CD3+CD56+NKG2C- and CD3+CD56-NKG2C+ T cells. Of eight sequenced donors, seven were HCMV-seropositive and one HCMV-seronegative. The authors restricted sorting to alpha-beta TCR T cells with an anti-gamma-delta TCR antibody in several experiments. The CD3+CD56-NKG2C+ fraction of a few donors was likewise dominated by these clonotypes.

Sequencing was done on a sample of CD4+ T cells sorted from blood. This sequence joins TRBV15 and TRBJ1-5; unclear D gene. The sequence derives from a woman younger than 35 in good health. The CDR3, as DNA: TGTGCCACCAGCAGAAATACCGGGGAAGCCCAGCATTTT. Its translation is CATSRNTGEAQHF.